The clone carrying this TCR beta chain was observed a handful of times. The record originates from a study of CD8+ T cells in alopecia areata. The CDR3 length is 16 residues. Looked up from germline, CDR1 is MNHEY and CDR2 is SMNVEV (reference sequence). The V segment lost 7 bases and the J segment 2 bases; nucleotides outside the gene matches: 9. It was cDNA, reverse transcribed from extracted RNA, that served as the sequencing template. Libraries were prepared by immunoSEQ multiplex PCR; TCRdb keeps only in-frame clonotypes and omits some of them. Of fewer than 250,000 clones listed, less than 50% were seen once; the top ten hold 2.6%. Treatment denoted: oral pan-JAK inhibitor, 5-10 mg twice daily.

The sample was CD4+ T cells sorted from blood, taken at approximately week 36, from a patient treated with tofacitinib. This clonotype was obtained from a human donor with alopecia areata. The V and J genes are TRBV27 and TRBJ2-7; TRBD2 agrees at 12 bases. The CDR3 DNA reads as TGTGCCAGCAAGCGACTAGCGGGAGATAGGGCCTACGAGCAGTACTTC. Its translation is CASKRLAGDRAYEQYF.